One sample yielded the 31 T cell receptor beta chains listed below, sequenced in a study of tumor and adjacent non-tumor tissue in lung cancer. Three rounds of nested PCR, following a modified ARM-PCR protocol, produced the TCRbeta library. TCRdb independently ran MiXCR on the multiplex PCR reads; one entry per CDR3 protein. The sample includes around 74,000 distinct CDR3 sequences, around 70% of them seen just once. This sample's RNA came from whole unsorted tissue. More than 3 cm separated this lung sample from the edge of the tumor. The specimen sequenced was distant non-tumor lung tissue. All receptors derive from a woman aged 45-65 years with non-small cell lung cancer.

Regarding this clonotype: The junction departs from the called germline gene at one end, perhaps through a read error. The chain is built from TRBV5-4 and TRBJ2-7; D ambiguous. The germline gives CDR1 SGHNT, CDR2 YYREEE (reference sequence). CDR3 size: 13 residues. The CDR3, as DNA: TGTGCCAGCAGTTTGGCCGGTGAAGGCGAGCAGTACTTC. As protein: CASSLAGEGEQYF. The full variable domain, rest sourced from reference TRBV5-4 and TRBJ2-7, is ETGVTQSPTHLIKTRGQQVTLRCSSQSGHNTVSWYQQALGQGPQFIFQYYREEENGRGNFPPRFSGLQFPNYSSELNVNALELDDSALYLCASSLAGEGEQYFGPGTRLTVT.

This clonotype was seen just once. The V and J genes are TRBV9 and TRBJ2-3; the D gene is possibly TRBD2 (5 bases). This CDR3 is built from 15 residues. V was cut by 3 bases and J by 4 bases, with 15 bases left in between. Germline lookup yields CDR1 SGDLS and CDR2 YYNGEE. The CDR3 spells CASSGPRDGPDTQYF. In DNA, the CDR3 is TGTGCCAGCAGCGGGCCCCGGGATGGCCCAGATACGCAGTATTTT.

About this clonotype: Given a much more abundant clone one base away, this may be a read error. V is TRBV20-1 and J is TRBJ2-3, with D unclear. The DNA end is more similar to TRBJ1-5, so the J call may be wrong. CDR3 size: 15 residues. The germline V gene has CDR1 DFQATT and CDR2 SNEGSKA (reference sequence). CDR3: CSAPSAETSTDTQHF. As DNA, the CDR3 is TGCAGTGCTCCGTCGGCGGAAACTAGCACAGATACGCAGCATTTT.

The gene calls are TRBV12-3 or TRBV12-4 and TRBJ1-5, with unresolved D. This CDR3 contains 13 residues. Trimming took 2 bases from V and 12 from J, leaving 14 bases between them. Here the CDR3 reads CASSLRENQLQHF. The CDR3 region has the DNA TGTGCCAGCAGTTTACGGGAAAATCAACTCCAGCATTTT.

About this clonotype: A much more abundant neighbour one base away suggests this may be a read error. The chain couples TRBV6-1 to TRBJ2-7; TRBD1 matches 9 bases. The CDR3 has 15 residues. Germline V gives CDR1 MNHNS, CDR2 SASEGT. The CDR3 bases are TGTGCCAGCAGTGAGTTACAGGGGGCTCGGAACGAGCAGAACTTC. Its translation: CASSELQGARNEQNF.

As for this clonotype: A much larger clonotype is one base distant, so this may be a read error. This sequence joins TRBV6-1 and TRBJ2-7; D uncertain. Germline CDR1 MNHNS, CDR2 SASEGT. The CDR3 spans 15 residues. V was shortened by 2 bases and J by 4 bases, with 15 bases between the two germline ends. CDR3 bases: TGTGCCAGCAGTGAACGGGCAGAGTCACCTTACGAGCAGTACTTC. It encodes CASSERAESPYEQYF.

Note on this clonotype: Just one base apart from a much larger clone, this may be a read error. Since the CDR3 does not end with the conserved phenylalanine or tryptophan, this likely comes from a read error. This chain joins TRBV20-1 and TRBJ1-5; D not resolved. V lost 1 base to trimming and J lost 0 bases, with 10 bases between them. This CDR3 comprises 15 residues. The V gene's germline CDR1 is DFQATT and CDR2 SNEGSKA (reference sequence). The CDR3 protein is CSARGLVDSNQPQHY. The DNA of the CDR3 is TGCAGTGCTAGAGGGCTCGTGGATAGCAATCAGCCCCAGCATTAT.

This clonotype was seen just once. One junction end disagrees with the germline gene, perhaps due to a read error. This chain joins TRBV11-2 and TRBJ2-1; 9 bases agree with TRBD2. The CDR3 extends over 15 amino acids. Germline-derived CDR1 and CDR2 are SGHAT and FQNNGV. The CDR3 loop reads CASSFKTSGFNDQIF. DNA for the CDR3: TGTGCCAGCAGCTTTAAGACTAGCGGATTCAATGACCAGATCTTC.

The J gene is TRBJ2-3, the V gene TRBV10-2; no clear D gene. The CDR3 runs 14 residues. Germline loops: CDR1 WSHSY, CDR2 SAAADI. V shed 7 bases and J shed 6 bases, with 17 bases lying between them. The CDR3 protein is CASNDLLRDDTQYF. The DNA for the CDR3 is TGCGCCAGCAATGACCTACTACGCGATGATACGCAGTATTTT.

The chain links TRBV6-2 or TRBV6-3 to TRBJ2-1; D ambiguous. Looked up from germline, CDR1 is MNHEY and CDR2 is SVGEGT. The CDR3 contains 13 residues. Trimming stripped 10 bases from V and 9 bases from J, with 19 bases between. The CDR3 nucleotides are TGTGCCATCGGAGACATGATGGATGGTGAGCAGTTCTTC. Its protein product is CAIGDMMDGEQFF.

Comment on this clonotype: Sequence at one end of the junction differs from germline and may be a read error. V is TRBV20-1 and J is TRBJ2-3; maybe TRBD1 (5 bases). The CDR3 sequence is 13 residues long. The germline CDR1 and CDR2 sequences are DFQATT and SNEGSKA (reference sequence). The DNA for the CDR3 is TGCAGTGTTAGCTCCGTAAACACAGGTACGCAGTATTTT. Amino acid sequence: CSVSSVNTGTQYF.

The J gene is TRBJ2-1, the V gene TRBV5-1, with 9 nucleotides matching TRBD2. V trimming: 2 bases; J trimming: 4 bases; junction bases outside the gene matches: 4. CDR1 is SGHRS, CDR2 YFSETQ, per germline. This CDR3 has 15 residues. The CDR3 loop reads CASSLAGGTYNEQFF. DNA of the CDR3: TGCGCCAGCAGCTTAGCGGGAGGTACTTACAATGAGCAGTTCTTC.

The chain has TRBV12-3 or TRBV12-4 and TRBJ2-5; a weak D match, TRBD2 (5 bases). This CDR3 is 15 amino acids long. CDR3 sequence reads: CVSSTRAGGPETQYF. CDR3 nucleotides: TGTGTAAGCAGTACGAGGGCTGGCGGCCCGGAGACCCAGTACTTC.

This clonotype appeared many times. V gene TRBV12-3 or TRBV12-4 combines with J gene TRBJ1-1; no clear D. Trimming took off 5 bases at V and 3 bases at J, with 4 bases between the two ends. This CDR3 has 11 amino acids. CDR3 region: CASSEYTEAFF. In nucleotides, the CDR3 is TGTGCCAGCAGTGAATACACTGAAGCTTTCTTT.

About this clonotype: Given a much more abundant clone one base away, this may be a read error. The chain is built from TRBV20-1 and TRBJ2-5, with 9 bases identical to TRBD1. The V segment lost 7 bases and the J segment 5 bases; nucleotides outside the gene matches: 8. Germline V gene lookup returns CDR1 DFQATT and CDR2 SNEGSKA (reference sequence). This CDR3 contains 13 residues. Written as DNA, the CDR3 is TGCAGTGTGTGGACAGGGGATGGGGAGACCCAGTACTTC. Translation: CSVWTGDGETQYF.

The J gene is TRBJ1-6, the V gene TRBV28; possible D gene TRBD1, 5 bases. The CDR3 is 16 amino acids. Trimming left V 6 bases short and J 5 bases short, with 17 bases between. Germline loops: CDR1 MDHEN, CDR2 SYDVKM. This CDR3 reads CASSGPQTDNNSPLHF. The CDR3 bases are TGTGCCAGCAGCGGTCCTCAGACAGACAATAATTCACCCCTCCACTTT.

Notes on this clonotype: One end of the junction does not line up with germline, which may come from a read error. This sequence joins TRBV4-3 and TRBJ2-1; TRBD2 matches 11 bases. Germline CDR1 is LGHNA and CDR2 is YSLEER. The CDR3 runs to 16 residues. The CDR3 spells CASSEASGGTYDEQFF. CDR3 sequence (DNA): TGCGCCAGCAGTGAGGCTAGCGGGGGGACCTACGATGAGCAGTTCTTC.

A word on this clonotype: It may be a read error: a sequence one base away is much more abundant. The chain couples TRBV28 to TRBJ1-2; 8 bases align to TRBD1. CDR3 length equals 15 residues. The germline CDR1 and CDR2 sequences are MDHEN and SYDVKM. V was clipped by 7 bases and J by 8 bases; unmatched bases: 15. The CDR3 DNA follows: TGTGCCAGCATATCATCTAGGGGACAGGTTAAGGGCTACACCTTC. Residues: CASISSRGQVKGYTF.

For this clonotype: Germline and junction disagree at one end, which may indicate a read error. The chain links TRBV6-1 to TRBJ2-7, with 8 nucleotides matching TRBD1. The germline gives CDR1 MNHNS, CDR2 SASEGT. This CDR3 spans 15 amino acids. The CDR3 DNA reads TGTTCCAGCAGCGCCAGGGGGCTAATTATAAACGAGCAGAACTTC. Its translation is CSSSARGLIINEQNF.

To note about this clonotype: A single base separates this from a much larger clone, so it may be a read error. The rearrangement uses TRBV6-1 and TRBJ2-7; D not certain. This CDR3 has 13 residues. V was cut by 6 bases and J by 5 bases, with 14 bases left in between. CDR1 and CDR2 from the germline V gene are MNHNS and SASEGT. CDR3 coding DNA: TGTGCCAGCAGAGTCCCGGATGGCGACGAGCAGTACTTC. This gives the protein CASRVPDGDEQYF.

Regarding this clonotype: With a much larger clone just one base away, this may be a read error. This chain joins TRBV20-1 and TRBJ1-1, with D possibly TRBD1 on 5 matching bases. V lost 5 bases and J 3 bases, leaving 16 bases between the germline ends. The CDR3 runs to 14 residues. From germline, CDR1 is DFQATT and CDR2 SNEGSKA (reference sequence). The CDR3 is CSAPNKGLDTEAFF. Here the CDR3 DNA reads TGCAGTGCTCCTAACAAGGGGCTAGACACTGAAGCTTTCTTT.

Remarks on this clonotype: This may arise from a read error, as a much more abundant clone is one base away. The V call is TRBV5-1, the J call TRBJ1-1; TRBD1 aligns across 8 bases. The CDR3 contains 14 residues. J lost 5 bases, V lost 6 bases, and 9 bases had no gene match. CDR1 SGHRS and CDR2 YFSETQ come from the germline V gene. CDR3 DNA: TGCGCCAGCACTACCACAGGGGGACGAACTGAAGCTTTCTTT. Amino acids: CASTTTGGRTEAFF.

This clonotype was seen more than once but under ten times. The J gene is TRBJ2-3, the V gene TRBV11-1; perhaps TRBD2 as D (6 bases). The germline CDR1 and CDR2 sequences are SGHAT and FQDESV (reference sequence). The CDR3 is made up of 14 amino acids. CDR3 in DNA: TGTGCTAACAGCTTAGCGGTCGGCACAGATACGCAGTATTTT. Translating it yields CANSLAVGTDTQYF. The entire variable domain, with the rest obtained from reference TRBV11-1 and TRBJ2-3, is as follows: EAEVAQSPRYKITEKSQAVAFWCDPISGHATLYWYRQILGQGPELLVQFQDESVVDDSQLPKDRFSAERLKGVDSTLKIQPAELGDSAMYLCANSLAVGTDTQYFGPGTRLTVL.

For this clonotype: Likely a read error: the CDR3 ends without its conserved phenylalanine or tryptophan. The rearrangement uses TRBV11-1 and TRBJ2-3; a possible D gene is TRBD2 (7 bases). Germline lookup yields CDR1 SGHAT and CDR2 FQDESV (reference sequence). This CDR3 is built from 17 residues. In DNA, the CDR3 is TGTGTCAGCAGCTTAGAAGCGGTGGGGGGGGCCACAGATACGCAGTATTAT. Translated, it gives CVSSLEAVGGATDTQYY.

To note about this clonotype: One end of the junction does not line up with germline, which may come from a read error. The rearrangement uses TRBV6-2 or TRBV6-3 and TRBJ2-7; D is unresolved. The CDR3 extends over 11 amino acids. Germline V lookup: CDR1 MNHEY, CDR2 SVGEGT. As DNA, the CDR3 is TGTGACAGCAGTCACAGATACGAGCAGTACTTC. This sequence encodes CDSSHRYEQYF.

Points on this clonotype: The junction shows a germline mismatch at one end, possibly a read error. The chain uses TRBV28 and TRBJ1-2; no firm D call. The germline gives CDR1 MDHEN, CDR2 SYDVKM. This CDR3 has 17 residues. As DNA, the CDR3 is TGTGCCAGCAGTTTAGTGGGGATATTCTCAGGAGACTATGGCTACATCTTC. Protein: CASSLVGIFSGDYGYIF.

Points on this clonotype: A much larger clone sits a single nucleotide away, making a read error possible. This chain connects TRBV12-3 or TRBV12-4 to TRBJ1-1, with unresolved D. This CDR3 has 15 residues. V lost 3 bases and J lost 1, with 12 bases in between. The CDR3 reads CASSFSSERNTEAFF. In nucleotides, the CDR3 is TGTGCCAGCAGTTTTTCGTCAGAAAGGAACACTGAAGCTTTCTTT.

On this clonotype itself: Being one base from a much bigger clone, this may be a read error. This chain joins TRBV6-5 and TRBJ1-2; 8 positions agree with TRBD1. This CDR3 spans 14 amino acids. Germline V gene lookup returns CDR1 MNHEY and CDR2 SVGAGI. CDR3 nucleotide sequence: TGTGCCGGCAGACACGGGACAGGCAACTATGGCTACACCTTC. This gives the protein CAGRHGTGNYGYTF.

Turning to this clonotype: This may arise from a read error, as a much more abundant clone is one base away. V and J are TRBV6-5 and TRBJ2-1, with 7 positions matching TRBD2. V trimming: 5 bases; J trimming: 8 bases; junction bases outside the gene matches: 9. The CDR3 sequence is 14 residues long. Per the germline V gene, CDR1 is MNHEY and CDR2 is SVGAGI. CDR3 in amino acids: CASSPAGWGDEQFF. The DNA for the CDR3 is TGTGCCAGCAGTCCAGCGGGATGGGGCGATGAGCAGTTCTTC.

About this clonotype itself: This may be a read error: a much more frequent sequence differs by one nucleotide. The final CDR3 position lacks the conserved phenylalanine or tryptophan, pointing to a likely read error. This chain links TRBV5-6 with TRBJ2-5; 8 bases fit TRBD2. This CDR3 contains 16 residues. J gave up 5 bases and V 4 bases, and 13 bases lay outside the gene matches. Germline-derived CDR1 and CDR2 are SGHDT and YYEEEE. The CDR3 protein is CASSRAPGLDSETQYL. CDR3 bases: TGTGCCAGCAGCCGGGCCCCGGGACTAGATTCGGAGACCCAGTACTTA.

About this clonotype itself: Sequence at one end of the junction differs from germline and may be a read error. This chain connects TRBV12-3 or TRBV12-4 to TRBJ1-6; 7 bases agree with TRBD1. The CDR3 has 14 amino acids. The CDR3 region has the DNA TGTGCCAGCAGTATCCGGGACAGAAATTCACCCCTCTACTTT. Amino acids: CASSIRDRNSPLYF.